A single sample gave rise to the 13 T cell receptor beta chains below, sequenced in a study of T cell responses to AZD1222 COVID-19 vaccine. Only in-frame clones appear in the TCRdb table, and some are missing; sequencing was by immunoSEQ multiplex PCR. This sample has tens of thousands of clones; about four fifths occur once, and the top ten carry 26%. The specimen comprised peripheral blood, sampled 28 days after the second AZD1222 dose. Receptors originate from an adult who received the AZD1222 COVID-19 vaccine.

The V call is TRBV11-2, the J call TRBJ2-1; 7 nucleotides match TRBD1. Germline loops: CDR1 SGHAT, CDR2 FQNNGV. The V segment lost 6 bases and the J segment 6 bases; nucleotides outside the gene matches: 11. This CDR3 is built from 15 residues. The CDR3 nucleotides read TGTGCCAGCAGACAACCCGGGACAGTCCTCAATGAGCAGTTCTTC. This sequence encodes CASRQPGTVLNEQFF.

The J gene is TRBJ1-1, the V gene TRBV19; no reliable D call. The CDR3 has 13 amino acids. V lost 9 bases and J 0 bases, leaving 11 bases between the germline ends. Germline loops: CDR1 LNHDA, CDR2 SQIVND (reference sequence). The CDR3 sequence is CASSGVMNTEAFF. The CDR3 DNA reads TGTGCCAGCTCTGGGGTTATGAACACTGAAGCTTTCTTT.

The rearrangement links TRBV6-6 to TRBJ1-5, with D possibly matching TRBD1 (5 bases). The CDR3 consists of 15 residues. The V end lost 4 bases, the J end lost 6 bases, and 16 bases lay between the germline ends. Germline loops: CDR1 MNHNY, CDR2 SVGAGI (reference sequence). The CDR3 DNA follows: TGTGCCAGCAGTTGGGCAGGGAGGAGTCGTCAGCCCCAGCATTTT. Translation gives CASSWAGRSRQPQHF.

This clone was detected once. The chain's CDR3 is CASSETGAYNSPLHF. Written as DNA, the CDR3 is TGTGCCAGCAGTGAGACAGGGGCCTATAATTCACCCCTCCACTTT. This chain connects TRBV28 to TRBJ1-6, with TRBD1 identical over 8 bases. The V segment lost 5 bases and the J segment 2 bases; nucleotides outside the gene matches: 2. The CDR3 totals 15 residues. Germline V CDR1 and CDR2: MDHEN, SYDVKM.

This clone has a single count. This rearrangement joins TRBV6-5 to TRBJ1-2; 9 nucleotides agree with TRBD1. This CDR3 comprises 13 residues. The V gene end was trimmed by 6 bases and the J gene end by 4 bases; junction bases not matched to a gene: 3. Germline V CDR1 and CDR2: MNHEY, SVGAGI. This chain's CDR3 is CASRGGQGYGYTF. Written as DNA, the CDR3 is TGTGCCAGCAGAGGGGGACAGGGCTATGGCTACACCTTC.

The rearrangement uses TRBV29-1 and TRBJ2-7, with TRBD1 matching 8 bases. With V trimmed by 3 bases and J by 3 bases, 4 bases remained unmatched. CDR3 length: 13 residues. Germline V CDR1 and CDR2: SQVTM, ANQGSEA. The DNA for the CDR3 is TGCAGCGTTGATGGGGGACAGGTCTACGAGCAGTACTTC. The encoded protein is CSVDGGQVYEQYF.

The rearrangement uses TRBV2 and TRBJ2-5; no reliable D call. The CDR3 extends over 15 amino acids. V dropped 2 bases and J dropped 5 bases, with 15 bases sitting between them. CDR1 SNHLY and CDR2 FYNNEI come from the germline V gene. The chain's CDR3 is CASSERVVSGETQYF. CDR3 DNA: TGTGCCAGCAGTGAAAGGGTCGTTTCGGGCGAGACCCAGTACTTC. Drawing the rest from reference TRBV2 and TRBJ2-5, the complete variable domain is EPEVTQTPSHQVTQMGQEVILRCVPISNHLYFYWYRQILGQKVEFLVSFYNNEISEKSEIFDDQFSVERPDGSNFTLKIRSTKLEDSAMYFCASSERVVSGETQYFGPGTRLLVL.

CDR3 in amino acids: CASSDPGQGLSYEQYF. The DNA for the CDR3 is TGTGCCAGCAGTGACCCGGGACAGGGACTCTCCTACGAGCAGTACTTC. The V and J genes are TRBV6-1 and TRBJ2-7; the match to TRBD1 covers 9 bases. Germline CDR1 MNHNS, CDR2 SASEGT. With V trimmed by 3 bases and J by 0 bases, 6 bases remained unmatched. CDR3 size: 16 residues.

This chain links TRBV5-1 with TRBJ2-5; TRBD2 matches 11 bases. J gave up 5 bases and V 4 bases, and 13 bases lay outside the gene matches. There are 17 residues in the CDR3. Germline V lookup: CDR1 SGHRS, CDR2 YFSETQ. The CDR3 sequence: CASSQALAGASGETQYF. For the CDR3, the DNA is TGCGCCAGCAGCCAAGCACTAGCGGGGGCGTCGGGGGAGACCCAGTACTTC.

The chain is built from TRBV4-3 and TRBJ2-1; TRBD2 aligns across 7 bases. The trim removed 0 bases at V and 3 bases at J, leaving 8 bases unmatched. This CDR3 comprises 17 residues. CDR1 is LGHNA, CDR2 YSLEER, per germline. The DNA for the CDR3 is TGCGCCAGCAGCCAAGATGCTAGCGGACACTTCTACAATGAGCAGTTCTTC. Translated, it gives CASSQDASGHFYNEQFF.

V usage is TRBV5-1 and J usage is TRBJ1-2; D perhaps matches TRBD1 (6 bases). This CDR3 is 16 amino acids long. The V end lost 3 bases, the J end lost 4 bases, and 19 bases lay between the germline ends. The germline V gene has CDR1 SGHRS and CDR2 YFSETQ. The CDR3 reads CASSSTGPQNLYGYTF. In DNA form, the CDR3 reads TGCGCCAGCAGCTCGACAGGACCCCAAAACCTCTATGGCTACACCTTC.

The rearrangement joins TRBV2 to TRBJ1-1, with D possibly matching TRBD1 (6 bases). Germline V gene data show CDR1 as SNHLY and CDR2 as FYNNEI. The CDR3 covers 14 residues. The germline V and J ends were trimmed by 7 bases and 0 bases, with 12 bases remaining between them. For the CDR3, the DNA is TGTGCCAGCACCTGGGACAAGTTGAACACTGAAGCTTTCTTT. It yields the protein CASTWDKLNTEAFF. Full variable domain (missing parts from reference TRBV2 and TRBJ1-1): EPEVTQTPSHQVTQMGQEVILRCVPISNHLYFYWYRQILGQKVEFLVSFYNNEISEKSEIFDDQFSVERPDGSNFTLKIRSTKLEDSAMYFCASTWDKLNTEAFFGQGTRLTVV.

The chain couples TRBV19 to TRBJ1-2; D is unresolved. Germline V CDR1 and CDR2: LNHDA, SQIVND (reference sequence). There are 15 residues in the CDR3. V was shortened by 7 bases and J by 0 bases, with 15 bases between the two germline ends. CDR3 coding DNA: TGTGCCAGTACCGCGAGTGCCAGGACTAACTATGGCTACACCTTC. It codes for CASTASARTNYGYTF. Looking up the rest from reference TRBV19 and TRBJ1-2 gives the full variable domain: DGGITQSPKYLFRKEGQNVTLSCEQNLNHDAMYWYRQDPGQGLRLIYYSQIVNDFQKGDIAEGYSVSREKKESFPLTVTSAQKNPTAFYLCASTASARTNYGYTFGSGTRLTVV.